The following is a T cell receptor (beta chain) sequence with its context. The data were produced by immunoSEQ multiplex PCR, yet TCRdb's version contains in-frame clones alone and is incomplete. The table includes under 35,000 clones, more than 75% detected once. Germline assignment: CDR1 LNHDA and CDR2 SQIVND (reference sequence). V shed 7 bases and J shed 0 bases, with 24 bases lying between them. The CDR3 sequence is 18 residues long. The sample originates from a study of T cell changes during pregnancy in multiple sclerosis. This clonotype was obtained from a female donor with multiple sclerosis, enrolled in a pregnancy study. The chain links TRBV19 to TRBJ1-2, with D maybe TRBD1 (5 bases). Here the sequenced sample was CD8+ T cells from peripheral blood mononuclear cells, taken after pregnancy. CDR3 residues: CASNGPLGGSSANYGYTF. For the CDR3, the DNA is TGTGCCAGTAACGGTCCTTTGGGGGGGTCTAGCGCTAACTATGGCTACACCTTC.